A selection of T cell receptor beta chains follows, all from one sample in a study of PD-1 blockade in classical Hodgkin lymphoma. Some clones are missing from TCRdb's copy, which holds only in-frame ones; the method was immunoSEQ multiplex PCR. The sample includes around 58,000 clones, under 95% of them seen just once. The specimen was peripheral blood mononuclear cells (PBMCs), collected at baseline. Receptor source: a human donor with classical Hodgkin lymphoma. CDR3s include the opening cysteine and the closing phenylalanine or tryptophan. A D gene is named only where the DNA matches it firmly. Rows may omit the clone size; those that give it use once, few, many or a size class.

V	D	J	size	DNA	CDR3
TRBV5-1	NA	TRBJ2-2	NA	TGCGCCAGCAGCTTGTGGGGCACCGGGGAGCTGTTTTTT	CASSLWGTGELFF
TRBV14	NA	TRBJ1-3	NA	TGTGCCAGCAGCCAAGATTATAGACAGGTCGGACTCTCTGGAAACACCATATATTTT	CASSQDYRQVGLSGNTIYF
TRBV2	TRBD2	TRBJ2-2	once	TGTGCCAGCAGTGGCGGGAGGGCCCACACCGGGGAGCTGTTTTTT	CASSGGRAHTGELFF
TRBV30	TRBD1	TRBJ1-5	once	TGTGCCTGGAGAGGGACAGTAAATCAGCCCCAGCATTTT	CAWRGTVNQPQHF
TRBV11-2	TRBD2	TRBJ2-7	NA	TGTGCCAGCAGAAAGACCGGGAGGGCCATGTACGAGCAGTACTTC	CASRKTGRAMYEQYF
TRBV27	NA	TRBJ1-2	NA	TGTGCCAGCAGTTTATCAGGGGGAAATGGCTACACCTTC	CASSLSGGNGYTF
TRBV4-2	NA	TRBJ2-2	NA	TGTGCCAGCAGCCAAGATCAGGGCTCCACCGGGGAGCTGTTTTTT	CASSQDQGSTGELFF
TRBV5-5	TRBD1	TRBJ2-7	NA	TGTGCCAGCAGCTTTAGGACAGGGAGCGACGAGCAGTACTTC	CASSFRTGSDEQYF
TRBV5-1	TRBD2	TRBJ2-5	NA	TGCGCCAGCAGGACTAGCCCGTACCGGGAGACCCAGTACTTC	CASRTSPYRETQYF
TRBV19	NA	TRBJ1-1	NA	TGTGCCAGTAGTATACCTCAGGGCAACACTGAAGCTTTCTTT	CASSIPQGNTEAFF
TRBV11-2	NA	TRBJ1-2	NA	TGTGCCAGCAGCTTAAACAGCGGAAACTATGGCTACACCTTC	CASSLNSGNYGYTF
TRBV7-6	TRBD2	TRBJ2-1	NA	TGTGCCAGCAGCTCCCTACTAAGCGGGGGCCCCACCCATGAGCAGTTCTTC	CASSSLLSGGPTHEQFF
TRBV2	NA	TRBJ2-5	NA	TGTGCCAGCAGTGGAGGTGGCGAGACCCAGTACTTC	CASSGGGETQYF
TRBV20-1	NA	TRBJ2-1	NA	TGCAGTGCTATAAACAATGAGCAGTTCTTC	CSAINNEQFF
TRBV10-3	NA	TRBJ2-7	NA	TGTGCCATCAGTGATGGACAGTTGAGCTCCTACGAGCAGTACTTC	CAISDGQLSSYEQYF
TRBV27	TRBD2	TRBJ2-3	NA	TGTGCCAGCAGGGTATGGGTCGGGGGGGCAGAAGATACGCAGTATTTT	CASRVWVGGAEDTQYF
TRBV27	TRBD2	TRBJ2-1	NA	TGTGCCAGCAGCCCGGGAGGGCCTGAGCAGTTCTTC	CASSPGGPEQFF
TRBV5-4	NA	TRBJ1-2	NA	TGTGCCAGCAGCAAACCGGGACGCCAAGGGCCTAACTATGGCTACACCTTC	CASSKPGRQGPNYGYTF
TRBV19	TRBD1	TRBJ1-5	NA	TGTGCCAGTAGAGGACAGGGGTACTATCAGCCCCAGCATTTT	CASRGQGYYQPQHF
TRBV19	TRBD1	TRBJ1-1	NA	TGTGCCAGTAACCCGACAGGGGTTATGAACACTGAAGCTTTCTTT	CASNPTGVMNTEAFF
TRBV5-5	TRBD2	TRBJ2-5	NA	TGTGCCAGCAGCTTAGGGAATAGCGGGGGGCAAGAGACCCAGTACTTC	CASSLGNSGGQETQYF
TRBV6-1	NA	TRBJ1-1	NA	TGTGGGTCCGGCAGGCTGAACACTGAAGCTTTCTTT	CGSGRLNTEAFF
TRBV9	NA	TRBJ2-7	NA	TGTGCCAGCAGCGTCGGAGGCTACTCCTACGAGCAGTACTTC	CASSVGGYSYEQYF
TRBV11-3	NA	TRBJ2-7	NA	TGTGCCAGCAGCGTCAACTGGGGCTACGAGCAGTACTTC	CASSVNWGYEQYF
TRBV6-6	NA	TRBJ1-1	NA	TGTGCCAGCAGCTCGGGACAGAACACTGAAGCTTTCTTT	CASSSGQNTEAFF